A selection of T cell receptor beta chains follows, all from one sample in a study of blood T cell repertoires in COVID-19. Sequencing was performed with immunoSEQ multiplex PCR; in TCRdb, only in-frame clones are kept and a portion is missing. The sample lists tens of thousands of clones, approximately 80% occurring once. Sequenced sample: peripheral blood. These receptors all stem from a man aged 55-75 years with acute or convalescent COVID-19. The CDR3 runs from the conserved cysteine through the conserved F or W. The D gene is left open where the match is weak. Clone size is not always given. Where it is, it says once, few, many or a class for expanded clones.

size,J,D,V,DNA,CDR3
.,TRBJ1-4,.,TRBV7-9,TGTGCCAGCAGCTTAGGGGCAGCTTATGAAAAACTGTTTTTT,CASSLGAAYEKLFF
.,TRBJ1-2,TRBD1,TRBV6-5,TGTGCCAGCGGGGCCTTGGACAGGAACTATGGCTACACCTTC,CASGALDRNYGYTF
.,TRBJ1-1,TRBD1,TRBV5-1,TGCGCCAGCAGCTTGAGGTCAGGGGGCACTGAAGCTTTCTTT,CASSLRSGGTEAFF
.,TRBJ2-1,TRBD2,TRBV28,TGTGCCAGCAGCCAAAGCGGGAGCTCCTACAATGAGCAGTTCTTC,CASSQSGSSYNEQFF
.,TRBJ1-1,.,TRBV4-1,TGCGCCAGCAGCCAAGGACAGGAATTCTCGGGGACTGAAGCTTTCTTT,CASSQGQEFSGTEAFF
.,TRBJ1-4,.,TRBV18,TGTGCCAGCTCACCACCGACAGTGCAGAGGGAAAAACTGTTTTTT,CASSPPTVQREKLFF
.,TRBJ1-5,.,TRBV5-6,TGTGCCAGCAGCTGGGGTGGGGCATCGCAATATAGCAATCAGCCCCAGCATTTT,CASSWGGASQYSNQPQHF
.,TRBJ2-2,.,TRBV30,TGTGCCTGGACCATGACAGTCACCGGGGAGCTGTTTTTT,CAWTMTVTGELFF
.,TRBJ1-1,.,TRBV5-1,TGCGCCAGCAGCGGAACCCACCCCTTGGGGAGGACTGAAGCTTTCTTT,CASSGTHPLGRTEAFF
.,TRBJ1-1,.,TRBV28,TGTGCCAGCAGTTTATTTTCCCGACTTTCTGAAGCTTTCTTT,CASSLFSRLSEAFF
once,TRBJ1-2,.,TRBV4-2,TGTGCCAGCAGCCAAGATGGTTCTACTAACTATGGCTACACCTTC,CASSQDGSTNYGYTF
few,TRBJ2-3,.,TRBV11-1,TGTGCCAGCAGCACGGGAGATACGCAGTATTTT,CASSTGDTQYF
.,TRBJ1-2,TRBD1,TRBV15,TGTGCCACCAGCAAAGGGGGCGGCTATGGCTACACCTTC,CATSKGGGYGYTF
.,TRBJ1-1,TRBD1,TRBV5-6,TGTGCCAGCAGCTTTGACAGGGCTGTTGAAGCTTTCTTT,CASSFDRAVEAFF
.,TRBJ2-7,.,TRBV19,TGTGCCAGTAGTATAGGACGAGGCATGAGCTCCTACGAGCAGTACTTC,CASSIGRGMSSYEQYF
.,TRBJ1-2,.,TRBV27,TGTGCCAGCAGTAAGACAGGTTTAGACCCTGGCTACACCTTC,CASSKTGLDPGYTF
.,TRBJ1-4,.,TRBV3-1/TRBV3-2,TGTGCCAGCAGCCAAGAGGGAGGGAAAAAACTGTTTTTT,CASSQEGGKKLFF
.,TRBJ1-2,.,TRBV12-3/TRBV12-4,TGTGCCAGCAGTTCCCGGTCCTATGGCTACACCTTC,CASSSRSYGYTF
.,TRBJ2-1,TRBD2,TRBV4-1,TGCGCCAGCAGTGGACTAGCGGGGGTCAAAAGCTCCTACAATGAGCAGTTCTTC,CASSGLAGVKSSYNEQFF
.,TRBJ2-2,.,TRBV11-2,TGTGCCAGCAGCTTCGGGCAGGGGGGCACCGGGGAGCTGTTTTTT,CASSFGQGGTGELFF
.,TRBJ2-3,TRBD1,TRBV28,TGTGCCAGCAGTTGGGGACAGGGGGAAACAGATACGCAGTATTTT,CASSWGQGETDTQYF
.,TRBJ1-5,TRBD1,TRBV5-6,TGTGCCAGCAGCTCCGGGACAGGGGTTTGGCAGCCCCAGCATTTT,CASSSGTGVWQPQHF
.,TRBJ2-5,TRBD1,TRBV5-6,TGTGCCAGCAGCGAGGGACAGGAGGAGACCCAGTACTTC,CASSEGQEETQYF
once,TRBJ1-6,.,TRBV28,TGTGCCAGCAGCTCGCCCCGGGGCTCCTATAATTCACCCCTCCACTTT,CASSSPRGSYNSPLHF
.,TRBJ2-7,TRBD1,TRBV5-4,TGTGCCAGCAGCCTTTCGGGACAGTCGGGCGAGCAGTACTTC,CASSLSGQSGEQYF
.,TRBJ2-2,TRBD1,TRBV11-1,TGTGCCATCCCACAGGGGTACACCGGGGAGCTGTTTTTT,CAIPQGYTGELFF
.,TRBJ1-5,.,TRBV19,TGTGCCAGTAAACACCCCGGGCAGCCCCAGCATTTT,CASKHPGQPQHF
.,TRBJ2-7,TRBD1,TRBV7-8,TGTGCCAGCAGCTACGCCGGGACAGGGGGCTACGAGCAGTACTTC,CASSYAGTGGYEQYF
.,TRBJ2-7,TRBD2,TRBV7-2,TGTGCCAGCAGCTTAGCTTTGGGCGGGGGGGCCTACGAGCAGTACTTC,CASSLALGGGAYEQYF
.,TRBJ2-2,.,TRBV5-4,TGTGCCAGCAGCCGAGGGTCCGGGGAGCTGTTTTTT,CASSRGSGELFF
.,TRBJ2-1,TRBD1,TRBV7-9,TGTGCCAGCAGCCACGGGGACAGGGCTTACAATGAGCAGTTCTTC,CASSHGDRAYNEQFF
.,TRBJ1-1,TRBD1,TRBV7-6,TGTGCCAGCAGCTTAGAGCTCTCGGACAGGGGGTCAGCTTTCTTT,CASSLELSDRGSAFF
.,TRBJ1-2,TRBD1,TRBV6-5,TGTGCCAGCAGTAATCCGGGACAGGGGCCTGGCTACACCTTC,CASSNPGQGPGYTF
.,TRBJ2-1,.,TRBV11-1,TGTGCCAGCAGCTTTGGGCGGGGTACCTCCTACAATGAGCAGTTCTTC,CASSFGRGTSYNEQFF
.,TRBJ1-1,.,TRBV7-3,TGTGCCAGCAGCACGACTAGAACAAGAAACACTGAAGCTTTCTTT,CASSTTRTRNTEAFF
.,TRBJ1-1,TRBD1,TRBV24-1,TGTGCCACCAGTGAAGGACAGGGAAGGACTGAAGCTTTCTTT,CATSEGQGRTEAFF
.,TRBJ1-2,.,TRBV10-2,TGCGCCAGCAGTGATTCGGGGGGCAGGTACTATGGCTACACCTTC,CASSDSGGRYYGYTF
.,TRBJ1-2,.,TRBV9,TGTGCCAGCAGCGTAGTCAGGGATGGAGGCTACACCTTC,CASSVVRDGGYTF
.,TRBJ1-1,TRBD1,TRBV25-1,TGTGCCAGCAGAACGGGACAGCGGAACACTGAAGCTTTCTTT,CASRTGQRNTEAFF
once,TRBJ2-3,.,TRBV24-1,TGTGCCACCGCAGACCCGGGGACAGATACGCAGTATTTT,CATADPGTDTQYF
.,TRBJ1-4,.,TRBV5-1,TGCGCCAGCAGCATGGGTGGAGCAACTAATGAAAAACTGTTTTTT,CASSMGGATNEKLFF
.,TRBJ2-3,.,TRBV11-2,TGTGCCAGCATTCTTGGGGAGGTTAGCACAGATACGCAGTATTTT,CASILGEVSTDTQYF
few,TRBJ2-2,TRBD2,TRBV7-2,TGTGCCAGCAGACGGGGGGGCAGCCTGACCGGGGAGCTGTTTTTT,CASRRGGSLTGELFF
.,TRBJ2-2,TRBD1,TRBV29-1,TGCAGCGTTGGGGACAGGGTCGCCGGGGAGCTGTTTTTT,CSVGDRVAGELFF
.,TRBJ2-3,.,TRBV28,TGTGCCAGCAGTTACAGGTCAGGGGATACGCAGTATTTT,CASSYRSGDTQYF
.,TRBJ2-3,TRBD1,TRBV5-1,TGCGCCAGCAGCGGAGGGGGACAGGACACAGATACGCAGTATTTT,CASSGGGQDTDTQYF
.,TRBJ1-1,TRBD1,TRBV27,TGTGCCAGCAGGCGACAGGGGCAGGACACTGAAGCTTTCTTT,CASRRQGQDTEAFF
.,TRBJ1-1,TRBD1,TRBV11-3,TGTGCCAGCAGCTTAGGACAGGGCAATATGAACACTGAAGCTTTCTTT,CASSLGQGNMNTEAFF
.,TRBJ2-1,TRBD1,TRBV25-1,TGTGCCAGCAGTGAAGTTGACAGGGGAAATGAGCAGTTCTTC,CASSEVDRGNEQFF
once,TRBJ1-1,.,TRBV5-1,TGCGCCAGCAGCTTGGGGACAACAGCGAACACTGAAGCTTTCTTT,CASSLGTTANTEAFF
.,TRBJ1-4,.,TRBV4-2,TGTGCCAGCAGTACAGGGTGGGCGACTAATGAAAAACTGTTTTTT,CASSTGWATNEKLFF
.,TRBJ1-1,.,TRBV29-1,TGCAGCGTTGTGGCACCTCTGAACACTGAAGCTTTCTTT,CSVVAPLNTEAFF
.,TRBJ2-2,TRBD2,TRBV7-3,TGTGCCAGCAGCTTAGGGACTAGCACCGGGGAGCTGTTTTTT,CASSLGTSTGELFF
few,TRBJ1-1,.,TRBV6-6,TGTGCCAGCAGATCAGGGTTGGCAAATACTGAAGCTTTCTTT,CASRSGLANTEAFF
.,TRBJ2-1,TRBD1,TRBV5-1,TGCGCCAGCAGGACAACAGGGGAACCCTACAATGAGCAGTTCTTC,CASRTTGEPYNEQFF
once,TRBJ1-3,.,TRBV18,TGTGCCAGCTCACCACGGCGGGGTAGACTCCTCGACACCATATATTTT,CASSPRRGRLLDTIYF
.,TRBJ2-5,.,TRBV18,TGTGCCAGCTCACCACCAAGAGGCAGAGAAGAGACCCAGTACTTC,CASSPPRGREETQYF